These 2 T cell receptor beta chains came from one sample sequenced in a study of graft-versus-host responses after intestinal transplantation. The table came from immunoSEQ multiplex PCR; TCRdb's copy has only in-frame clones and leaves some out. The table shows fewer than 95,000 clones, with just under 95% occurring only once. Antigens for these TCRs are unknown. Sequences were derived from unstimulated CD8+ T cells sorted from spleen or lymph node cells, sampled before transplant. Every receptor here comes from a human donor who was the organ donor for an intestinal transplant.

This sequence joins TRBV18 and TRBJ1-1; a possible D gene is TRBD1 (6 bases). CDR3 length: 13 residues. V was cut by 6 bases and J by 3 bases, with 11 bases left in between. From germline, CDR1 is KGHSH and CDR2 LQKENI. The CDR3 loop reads CASSPPGDTEAFF. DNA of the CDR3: TGTGCCAGCTCTCCTCCAGGGGACACTGAAGCTTTCTTT.

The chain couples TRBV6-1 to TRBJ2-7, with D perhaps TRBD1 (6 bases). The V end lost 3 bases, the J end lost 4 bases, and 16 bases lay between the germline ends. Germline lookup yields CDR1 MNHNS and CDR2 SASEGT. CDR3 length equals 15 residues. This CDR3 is CASSDRQAALYEQYF. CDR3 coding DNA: TGTGCCAGCAGTGATCGACAGGCTGCGCTATACGAGCAGTACTTC.